A single sample is the source of the 30 T cell receptor beta chains below, sequenced in a study of cytomegalovirus exposure and HLA in healthy donors. Some clones are missing from TCRdb's copy, which holds only in-frame ones; the method was immunoSEQ multiplex PCR. Among 97,000 or so clones listed, about 88% were seen once. The sequenced sample consisted of PBMCs. The source of these receptors is a young man in good health and CMV-seropositive.

The CDR3: CASSISRGTGELFF. CDR3 bases: TGTGCCAGTAGTATATCCAGGGGTACCGGGGAGCTGTTTTTT. V and J are TRBV19 and TRBJ2-2; perhaps TRBD1 as D (6 bases). The germline gives CDR1 LNHDA, CDR2 SQIVND (reference sequence). The germline V and J ends were trimmed by 2 bases and 5 bases, with 9 bases remaining between them. This CDR3 is built from 14 residues.

In its sample, this clone was seen once. The chain combines TRBV7-9 with TRBJ1-1; 7 bases match TRBD1. Germline lookup yields CDR1 SEHNR and CDR2 FQNEAQ (reference sequence). The CDR3 spans 15 residues. V trimming: 5 bases; J trimming: 0 bases; junction bases outside the gene matches: 6. CDR3 sequence: CASSPPGQMNTEAFF. The CDR3 DNA follows: TGTGCCAGCAGCCCTCCGGGACAGATGAACACTGAAGCTTTCTTT.

This sequence joins TRBV28 and TRBJ2-7; 7 bases line up with TRBD1. The junction had 17 bases not matched to a gene; V was cut back by 6 bases and J by 9 bases. CDR3 size: 15 residues. Per the germline V gene, CDR1 is MDHEN and CDR2 is SYDVKM. CDR3 sequence: CASSRQTGPTAGQYF. Written as DNA, the CDR3 is TGTGCCAGCAGCAGACAGACAGGGCCAACGGCGGGGCAGTACTTC.

J is TRBJ2-7 and V is TRBV5-4; D remains ambiguous. The CDR3 loop spans 14 amino acids. The germline V gene encodes CDR1 SGHNT and CDR2 YYREEE (reference sequence). The V end was cut by 0 bases, the J end by 2 bases, with 9 bases between. The CDR3 nucleotides read TGTGCCAGCAGCTTGGGACTCCAGACCTACGAGCAGTACTTC. Translation: CASSLGLQTYEQYF. Filled out from reference TRBV5-4 and TRBJ2-7, the complete variable domain reads ETGVTQSPTHLIKTRGQQVTLRCSSQSGHNTVSWYQQALGQGPQFIFQYYREEENGRGNFPPRFSGLQFPNYSSELNVNALELDDSALYLCASSLGLQTYEQYFGPGTRLTVT.

By frequency in the sample, this clone is large. The CDR3 DNA reads as TGTGCCAGCAGCACCAGAGCCCGGGACTGCGGCTACACCTTC. It is translated as CASSTRARDCGYTF. The chain combines TRBV21-1 with TRBJ1-2. TRBV21-1 is flagged as a pseudogene. This CDR3 is built from 14 residues.

CDR3 amino acids: CASSLTGGVNYGYTF. The CDR3 DNA is TGTGCCAGCAGTTTGACAGGGGGGGTCAACTATGGCTACACCTTC. The chain is built from TRBV28 and TRBJ1-2, with 9 bases fitting TRBD1. The CDR3 consists of 15 residues. The J segment lost 2 bases and the V segment lost 3 bases, leaving 4 bases of the junction unmatched. CDR1 and CDR2 from the germline V gene are MDHEN and SYDVKM.

Comments on this clone: The same CDR3 arises from other DNA sequences in this sample as well. This chain connects TRBV7-2 to TRBJ2-5; 7 bases are shared with TRBD2. The ends lost 3 bases at V and 5 bases at J; junction bases unmatched: 3. The CDR3 contains 13 residues. Germline loops: CDR1 SGHTA, CDR2 FQGNSA. CDR3: CASSFAGEETQYF. Here the CDR3 DNA reads TGTGCCAGCAGCTTTGCGGGGGAGGAGACCCAGTACTTC.

The chain couples TRBV29-1 to TRBJ2-1, with 11 bases that match TRBD1. The CDR3 totals 13 residues. Germline trimming cut 6 bases from V and 6 bases from J; bases unmatched to any gene: 4. Germline values: CDR1 SQVTM, CDR2 ANQGSEA. CDR3 nucleotides: TGCAGCGTGGGGACAGGGGGATTCAATGAGCAGTTCTTC. It encodes CSVGTGGFNEQFF.

V is TRBV7-8 and J is TRBJ2-2, with a possible D match to TRBD2 (6 bases). This CDR3 is built from 14 residues. Trimming pared 6 bases from V and 6 bases from J, leaving 14 bases between. Germline CDR1 SGHVS, CDR2 FQNEAQ. The CDR3 bases are TGTGCCAGCAGATCCACGGGAGTTGCCGGGGAGCTGTTTTTT. Translating gives CASRSTGVAGELFF.

The chain has TRBV19 and TRBJ1-1; TRBD1 matches at 9 bases. V lost 3 bases and J lost 7; bases outside the gene matches: 3. The length of the CDR3 is 13 residues. Looked up from germline, CDR1 is LNHDA and CDR2 is SQIVND (reference sequence). The CDR3 reads CASSITGGIEAFF. The DNA of the CDR3 is TGTGCCAGTAGTATCACAGGGGGCATTGAAGCTTTCTTT.

V is TRBV5-1 and J is TRBJ2-2; 11 bases are shared with TRBD2. The CDR3 loop spans 15 amino acids. J lost 5 bases, V lost 4 bases, and 4 bases had no gene match. CDR1 is SGHRS, CDR2 YFSETQ, per germline. The CDR3 bases are TGCGCCAGCAGCCTGACTAGCGGGAAGACCGGGGAGCTGTTTTTT. Translation gives CASSLTSGKTGELFF.

The chain links TRBV19 to TRBJ2-7; 9 positions agree with TRBD2. J was trimmed by 2 bases and V by 7 bases; bases with no gene match: 3. The CDR3 covers 13 residues. Germline assignment: CDR1 LNHDA and CDR2 SQIVND (reference sequence). The CDR3 loop is CASIGTSTYEQYF. CDR3 coding DNA: TGTGCCAGTATTGGGACTAGCACCTACGAGCAGTACTTC. The full variable domain, rest sourced from reference TRBV19 and TRBJ2-7, is DGGITQSPKYLFRKEGQNVTLSCEQNLNHDAMYWYRQDPGQGLRLIYYSQIVNDFQKGDIAEGYSVSREKKESFPLTVTSAQKNPTAFYLCASIGTSTYEQYFGPGTRLTVT.

This chain links TRBV4-1 with TRBJ2-3; D remains ambiguous. There are 14 residues in the CDR3. The germline V and J ends were trimmed by 0 bases and 1 base, with 5 bases remaining between them. CDR1 is MGHRA, CDR2 YSYEKL, per germline. CDR3 DNA sequence: TGCGCCAGCAGCCAAGATCCCGGCACAGATACGCAGTATTTT. Translated, it gives CASSQDPGTDTQYF.

This chain uses TRBV7-3 with TRBJ2-1; D is possibly TRBD1 (6 bases). V lost 0 bases to trimming and J lost 4 bases, with 10 bases between them. Germline V gene lookup returns CDR1 SGHTA and CDR2 FQGTGA. CDR3 length: 15 residues. In DNA form, the CDR3 reads TGTGCCAGCAGCTTAACTGCGACAGGTTACAATGAGCAGTTCTTC. Protein: CASSLTATGYNEQFF.

This clone was counted a few times. Here the CDR3 DNA reads TGTGCCAGCAGCTTGGGGGACACAGTCTACGAGCAGTACTTC. It codes for CASSLGDTVYEQYF. V is TRBV5-6 and J is TRBJ2-7; the D gene is possibly TRBD1 (6 bases). The ends were cut back, 0 bases at V and 3 bases at J, with 10 bases in the middle. The CDR3 spans 14 residues. Germline-derived CDR1 and CDR2 are SGHDT and YYEEEE.

V usage is TRBV28 and J usage is TRBJ2-7, with D possibly matching TRBD2 (6 bases). There are 15 residues in the CDR3. The germline V gene encodes CDR1 MDHEN and CDR2 SYDVKM. V lost 5 bases, J lost 0 bases, and 14 bases lay in between. CDR3 residues: CASSMLLGGSYEQYF. The CDR3 DNA reads TGTGCCAGCAGTATGTTATTGGGGGGCTCCTACGAGCAGTACTTC.

The chain employs TRBV9 and TRBJ2-3; maybe TRBD2 (6 bases). The germline CDR1 and CDR2 sequences are SGDLS and YYNGEE. With 0 bases removed from V and 3 bases from J, the gap between germline ends came to 8 bases. The CDR3 runs to 14 residues. The CDR3 region has the DNA TGTGCCAGCAGCGTAGAACTAGCTACAGATACGCAGTATTTT. Residues: CASSVELATDTQYF.

The chain is built from TRBV14 and TRBJ2-7; TRBD2 aligns across 9 bases. J was trimmed by 5 bases and V by 5 bases; bases with no gene match: 10. The CDR3 spans 15 residues. Germline V gene lookup returns CDR1 SGHDN and CDR2 FVKESK. CDR3 bases: TGTGCCAGCAGCTTGGCGGGGGGGTTTTCGAACGAGCAGTACTTC. Encoded protein: CASSLAGGFSNEQYF.

The J gene is TRBJ1-2, the V gene TRBV29-1, with 10 bases that match TRBD1. The CDR3 has 18 amino acids. CDR1 and CDR2 (germline): SQVTM, ANQGSEA. J gave up 3 bases and V 5 bases, and 18 bases lay outside the gene matches. This chain's CDR3 is CSVLHRDRGLVGYYGYTF. The DNA of the CDR3 is TGCAGCGTTCTACACCGGGACAGGGGACTTGTCGGCTACTATGGCTACACCTTC.

The genes are TRBV27 and TRBJ1-1; D is uncertain. This CDR3 is 10 amino acids long. In germline, CDR1 is MNHEY, CDR2 SMNVEV (reference sequence). V was shortened by 1 base and J by 11 bases, with 5 bases between the two germline ends. CDR3 in amino acids: CASSLYRAFF. The CDR3, as DNA: TGTGCCAGCAGTTTATACCGGGCTTTCTTT.

This clone was counted a single time. The chain couples TRBV7-9 to TRBJ2-3, with 8 positions matching TRBD2. V gave up 2 bases and J gave up 2 bases; unmatched junction bases: 6. The germline CDR1 and CDR2 sequences are SEHNR and FQNEAQ (reference sequence). The CDR3 has 16 amino acids. CDR3 amino acids: CASSLFRGGDTDTQYF. In nucleotides, the CDR3 is TGTGCCAGCAGCTTATTTCGGGGGGGGGACACAGATACGCAGTATTTT.

The chain carries TRBV5-1 and TRBJ2-5, with TRBD2 matching 7 bases. In germline, CDR1 is SGHRS, CDR2 YFSETQ. J was trimmed by 5 bases and V by 5 bases; bases with no gene match: 3. This CDR3 is built from 12 residues. CDR3 protein: CASRGGMETQYF. DNA for the CDR3: TGCGCCAGCAGGGGAGGGATGGAGACCCAGTACTTC.

This chain joins TRBV9 and TRBJ2-7; no firm D call. Trimming cost V 0 bases and J 2 bases, with 9 bases left between them. Germline V CDR1 and CDR2: SGDLS, YYNGEE. CDR3 length: 14 amino acids. The CDR3 coding sequence is TGTGCCAGCAGCGTAGGCGTTGGGCCCTACGAGCAGTACTTC. This sequence encodes CASSVGVGPYEQYF. Filled out from reference TRBV9 and TRBJ2-7, the complete variable domain reads DSGVTQTPKHLITATGQRVTLRCSPRSGDLSVYWYQQSLDQGLQFLIQYYNGEERAKGNILERFSAQQFPDLHSELNLSSLELGDSALYFCASSVGVGPYEQYFGPGTRLTVT.

The count of this clone is one. The genes are TRBV11-3 and TRBJ2-2, with D possibly matching TRBD2 (5 bases). V lost 5 bases and J 5 bases, leaving 9 bases between the germline ends. CDR1 is SGHNT, CDR2 YENEEA, per germline. The length of the CDR3 is 13 residues. DNA of the CDR3: TGTGCCAGCAGCCCCGGGGAAACCGGGGAGCTGTTTTTT. As protein: CASSPGETGELFF.

The V call is TRBV19, the J call TRBJ2-5; D may be TRBD2 (6 bases). Germline V gene sequence: CDR1 LNHDA, CDR2 SQIVND (reference sequence). The V end was cut by 3 bases, the J end by 1 base, with 15 bases between. This CDR3 contains 16 residues. This CDR3 is CASSITRGNIQETQYF. CDR3 nucleotide sequence: TGTGCCAGTAGTATTACGCGGGGCAATATCCAAGAGACCCAGTACTTC.

This clone was detected only a few times. Different DNA sequences within this sample yield the same CDR3. The V gene is TRBV6-5, the J gene TRBJ2-7; 14 bases agree with TRBD2. Germline trimming cut 5 bases from V and 3 bases from J; bases unmatched to any gene: 3. Germline CDR1 and CDR2: MNHEY and SVGAGI. The CDR3 runs 15 residues. The CDR3 bases are TGTGCCAGCAGTCCTGGGACTAGCGGGAGCTACGAGCAGTACTTC. Protein sequence: CASSPGTSGSYEQYF.

The rearrangement joins TRBV28 to TRBJ2-7, with D perhaps matching TRBD1 (6 bases). The germline gives CDR1 MDHEN, CDR2 SYDVKM. Trimming pared 3 bases from V and 0 bases from J, leaving 21 bases between. The CDR3 is 18 amino acids. The CDR3 loop is CASSLSRGRDTSSYEQYF. CDR3 DNA: TGTGCCAGCAGTTTGTCCAGGGGCCGCGATACCAGCTCCTACGAGCAGTACTTC.

This clone has just a few counts. This chain connects TRBV7-9 to TRBJ2-1; 10 bases align to TRBD1. Germline CDR1 reads SEHNR; CDR2 reads FQNEAQ (reference sequence). V dropped 1 base and J dropped 3; count of bases not matched to a gene: 9. The CDR3 has 18 residues. CDR3 DNA sequence: TGTGCCAGCAGCTTAGGATTTGGGGGGACAGGGGTCTACAATGAGCAGTTCTTC. The encoded protein is CASSLGFGGTGVYNEQFF.

The V and J genes are TRBV7-8 and TRBJ2-5, with 8 positions matching TRBD1. Germline V gene data show CDR1 as SGHVS and CDR2 as FQNEAQ. The CDR3 runs 15 residues. With V trimmed by 5 bases and J by 2 bases, 7 bases remained unmatched. The CDR3 region is CASSLGDRTQETQYF. CDR3 bases: TGTGCCAGCAGCCTAGGGGACAGGACTCAAGAGACCCAGTACTTC.

Only one count was recorded for this clone. The gene calls are TRBV7-3 and TRBJ2-5; 10 bases line up with TRBD1. Germline V lookup: CDR1 SGHTA, CDR2 FQGTGA. This CDR3 has 14 residues. The ends lost 3 bases at V and 4 bases at J; junction bases unmatched: 2. The CDR3 nucleotides are TGTGCCAGCAGCTTGACAGGGGGCCCAGAGACCCAGTACTTC. The encoded protein is CASSLTGGPETQYF.